Following are 5 T cell receptor beta chains from one sample sequenced in a study of T-cell memory formation after mild COVID-19. TCRdb used MiXCR to reprocess the 5' RACE reads, holding one entry per CDR3 protein. The sample contains 150,000 to 200,000 distinct CDR3 sequences, under 14% of which appear only once. Sequences were obtained from PBMCs or a T cell subset sorted from them (not recorded which). The receptors originated from a man between 18 and 35 years old who had mild COVID-19 (a few samples of this study predate the infection). Cell type and time point are not known.

This clonotype was detected a few times. The rearrangement links TRBV19 to TRBJ1-5; possible D gene TRBD1, 5 bases. Deletions cut 5 bases from V and 4 bases from J, with 12 bases between. The CDR3 length is 14 residues. The germline V gene encodes CDR1 LNHDA and CDR2 SQIVND (reference sequence). In nucleotides, the CDR3 is TGTGCCAGTAGTCAGGGCAGGGAGAATCAGCCCCAGCATTTT. Residues: CASSQGRENQPQHF.

For the CDR3, the DNA is TGTGCCAGCAGTGAATTCCAGGAAAATGAAAAACTGTTTTTT. This codes for CASSEFQENEKLFF. The chain carries TRBV2 and TRBJ1-4; D not resolved. The germline CDR1 and CDR2 sequences are SNHLY and FYNNEI. With 2 bases removed from V and 5 bases from J, the gap between germline ends came to 9 bases. The CDR3 runs 14 residues.

This clonotype came up many times. The chain employs TRBV7-3 and TRBJ2-3; D call uncertain. CDR3 length: 14 residues. The V gene's germline CDR1 is SGHTA and CDR2 FQGTGA. Trimming removed 5 bases at V and 2 bases at J, with 11 bases between. The CDR3 here is CASSPGPATDTQYF. In DNA, the CDR3 is TGTGCCAGCAGCCCCGGACCAGCCACAGATACGCAGTATTTT.

The chain recombines TRBV9 with TRBJ2-1; 9 positions match TRBD1. This CDR3 contains 15 residues. Germline V gives CDR1 SGDLS, CDR2 YYNGEE. Trimming cost V 3 bases and J 5 bases; bases outside gene matches: 6. The CDR3 DNA follows: TGTGCCAGCAGCGCCCGGGACAGGGTCCACAATGAGCAGTTCTTC. As protein: CASSARDRVHNEQFF.

The chain is built from TRBV20-1 and TRBJ2-3, with TRBD2 identical over 10 bases. V was pared by 3 bases and J by 5 bases, with 11 bases of the junction left unmatched. CDR1 DFQATT and CDR2 SNEGSKA come from the germline V gene (reference sequence). The CDR3 contains 16 residues. CDR3 nucleotide sequence: TGCAGTGCTAGCCAGGCTAGCGGGGGTGTTAGAGATACGCAGTATTTT. This gives the protein CSASQASGGVRDTQYF.